This T cell receptor beta chain was sequenced for a study of T cells in Graves' hyperthyroidism and ophthalmopathy. Points from the study as a whole: Also found in blood were most expanded thyroid clonotypes above 0.001. Classification by a 13 V-J model distinguished ophthalmopathy from stable hyperthyroidism.

Amplified regions were TCR beta CDR3 sequences from RNA transcripts. First-round RT-PCR targeting the TCR CDR3 was performed with the HTBI primer set. MiXCR, run by TCRdb on the multiplex PCR reads, gives a single entry per CDR3 protein. The sample records hundreds of thousands of distinct CDR3 sequences, 45% being singletons. Germline V CDR1 and CDR2: LNHDA, SQIVND (reference sequence). The CDR3 has 10 amino acids. Together with thyroid ultrasound, orbital computed tomography, serum thyroxine and TRAb, clinical symptoms were used for diagnoses. Note on this clonotype: Its antigen is currently unknown. At one end the junction does not follow the germline gene, possibly because of a read error.

This clonotype originated in an adult man with Graves' disease, either hyperthyroidism or ophthalmopathy (not recorded which). V usage is TRBV19 and J usage is TRBJ1-1, with TRBD1 matching over 9 bases. The specimen was peripheral blood or thyroid tissue (not recorded which). The CDR3 loop reads CASSRGQGIF. The CDR3 DNA reads TGTGCCAGTAGTAGGGGACAGGGTATCTTT.